The rows below give T cell receptor beta chains drawn from one sample of a study of OX40 agonist ivuxolimab in advanced cancers. Generated by immunoSEQ multiplex PCR, the TCRdb table keeps only in-frame clones and is missing some. The repertoire holds tens of thousands of clones, with around 80% as singletons. Specimen: CD4+ or CD8+ T cells sorted from blood, collected in a trial of the OX40 agonist ivuxolimab. The receptors come from an adult with an advanced solid tumor such as melanoma, head and neck, liver or kidney cancer. The CDR3 runs from the conserved cysteine through the conserved F or W. D genes are given only for firm matches. The size entry is marked missing in some rows and otherwise reads once, few, many or a size class.

. | TRBJ2-2 | TRBV5-6 | . | CASSLRRQLNTGELFF | TGTGCCAGCAGCTTGCGTCGGCAGCTAAACACCGGGGAGCTGTTTTTT
few | TRBJ1-2 | TRBV7-9 | . | CASSPGTALMYGYTF | TGTGCCAGCAGCCCCGGGACTGCACTGATGTATGGCTACACCTTC
. | TRBJ2-3 | TRBV11-2 | TRBD1 | CASSSQTGPNTQYF | TGTGCCAGCAGCTCCCAGACAGGGCCTAATACGCAGTATTTT
. | TRBJ2-7 | TRBV20-1 | . | CSASEAYEQYF | TGCAGTGCTTCAGAGGCGTACGAGCAGTACTTC
. | TRBJ2-1 | TRBV19 | TRBD2 | CASRASGGANEQFF | TGTGCCAGTAGGGCTAGCGGGGGGGCAAATGAGCAGTTCTTC
. | TRBJ1-2 | TRBV6-5 | . | CASSIDRDRGYTF | TGTGCCAGCAGTATCGACCGGGACCGTGGCTACACCTTC
once | TRBJ2-1 | TRBV18 | . | CASSPPLGLRDEQFF | TGTGCCAGCTCACCACCACTAGGGCTCCGGGATGAGCAGTTCTTC
. | TRBJ1-1 | TRBV19 | TRBD1 | CASSYRDRIEEAFF | TGTGCCAGTAGTTACCGGGACAGGATCGAGGAAGCTTTCTTT
. | TRBJ2-1 | TRBV19 | . | CASSRTLSSYNEQFF | TGTGCCAGTAGTAGGACCCTTAGCTCCTACAATGAGCAGTTCTTC
. | TRBJ2-1 | TRBV15 | . | CATSRDQAWNEQFF | TGTGCCACCAGCAGAGATCAGGCTTGGAATGAGCAGTTCTTC
. | TRBJ2-7 | TRBV21-1 | . | CASSKGLQGTPTYEQYF | TGTGCCAGCAGCAAAGGCCTCCAGGGGACCCCTACCTACGAGCAGTACTTC
. | TRBJ1-2 | TRBV5-1 | . | CASSAGDSGGYTF | TGCGCCAGCAGCGCAGGGGATAGCGGGGGCTACACCTTC
once | TRBJ1-3 | TRBV2 | . | CASSEQAIGNTIYF | TGTGCCAGCAGTGAACAGGCGATTGGAAACACCATATATTTT
once | TRBJ1-2 | TRBV18 | . | CASSPGGFNYGYTF | TGTGCCAGCTCACCCGGCGGATTCAACTATGGCTACACCTTC
. | TRBJ1-2 | TRBV2 | TRBD1 | CASTKGTEYGYTF | TGTGCCAGCACCAAGGGGACAGAATATGGCTACACCTTC
. | TRBJ2-2 | TRBV10-3 | TRBD2 | CAISGTSGNTGELFF | TGTGCCATCAGTGGGACTAGCGGGAACACCGGGGAGCTGTTTTTT
. | TRBJ1-5 | TRBV4-1 | . | CASSQAGGGRDQPQHF | TGCGCCAGCAGCCAAGCTGGTGGGGGCAGGGATCAGCCCCAGCATTTT